This T cell receptor (beta chain) is drawn from a study of OX40 agonist ivuxolimab in advanced cancers. Notes on the study in general: At 0.1 to 3.0 mg/kg, clonal expansion of CD4+ and CD8+ blood T cells had occurred by week 6.

The ends were cut back, 6 bases at V and 5 bases at J, with 19 bases in the middle. Germline CDR1 and CDR2: LNHDA and SQIVND (reference sequence). This CDR3 comprises 16 residues. TCRdb keeps only in-frame clones here, not all; method: immunoSEQ multiplex PCR. The sample consists of roughly 80,000 clones, roughly 80% of them appearing once. Regarding this clone: Antigen: not known.

Patients were excluded for autoimmune disease history or systemic immunosuppression. The sampling schedule covered blood at baseline, cycle 4 day 1, and cycle 7 day 1. V gene TRBV19 combines with J gene TRBJ2-2; TRBD1 or TRBD2 may be the D gene (5 bases each). Material: CD4+ or CD8+ T cells sorted from blood, obtained in a trial of the OX40 agonist ivuxolimab. This clonotype was obtained from an adult with an advanced solid tumor such as melanoma, head and neck, liver or kidney cancer. In DNA, the CDR3 is TGTGCCAGTAGGCCTGGGAGCAGGGTCGGTACCGGGGAGCTGTTTTTT. This gives the protein CASRPGSRVGTGELFF.